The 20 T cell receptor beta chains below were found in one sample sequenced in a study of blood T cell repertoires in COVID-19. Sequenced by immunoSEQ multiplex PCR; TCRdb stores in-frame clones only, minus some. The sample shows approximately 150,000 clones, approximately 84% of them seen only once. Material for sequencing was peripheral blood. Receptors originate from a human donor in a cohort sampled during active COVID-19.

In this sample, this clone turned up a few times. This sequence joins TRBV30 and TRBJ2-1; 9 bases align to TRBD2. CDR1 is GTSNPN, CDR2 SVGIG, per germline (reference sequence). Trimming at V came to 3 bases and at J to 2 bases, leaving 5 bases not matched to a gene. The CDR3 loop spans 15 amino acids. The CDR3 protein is CAWRPPSGAYNEQFF. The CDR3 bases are TGTGCCTGGAGACCCCCTAGCGGGGCCTACAATGAGCAGTTCTTC.

CDR3 bases: TGCGCCAGCAGCGACCCGGGACAGGGGTACTATGGCTACACCTTC. It specifies CASSDPGQGYYGYTF. The gene calls are TRBV4-1 and TRBJ1-2; 10 nucleotides align to TRBD1. The trim removed 5 bases at V and 3 bases at J, leaving 6 bases unmatched. The CDR3 has 15 residues. Per the germline V gene, CDR1 is MGHRA and CDR2 is YSYEKL.

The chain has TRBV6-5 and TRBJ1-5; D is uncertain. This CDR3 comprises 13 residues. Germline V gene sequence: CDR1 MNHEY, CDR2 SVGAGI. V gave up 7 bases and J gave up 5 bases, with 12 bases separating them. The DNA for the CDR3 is TGTGCCAGCACCGGCGAGGGTTATCAGCCCCAGCATTTT. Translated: CASTGEGYQPQHF.

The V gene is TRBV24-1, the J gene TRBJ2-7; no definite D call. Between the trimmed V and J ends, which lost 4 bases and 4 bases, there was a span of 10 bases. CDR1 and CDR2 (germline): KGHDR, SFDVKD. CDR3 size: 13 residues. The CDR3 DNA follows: TGTGCCACCAGTGAGGGCAGAGTGTACGAGCAGTACTTC. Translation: CATSEGRVYEQYF.

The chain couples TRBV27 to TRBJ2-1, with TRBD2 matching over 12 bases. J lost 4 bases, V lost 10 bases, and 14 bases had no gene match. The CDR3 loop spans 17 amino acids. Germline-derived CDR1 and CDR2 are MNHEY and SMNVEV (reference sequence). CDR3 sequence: CATLAGGLFRAYNEQFF. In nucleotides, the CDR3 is TGTGCCACCCTAGCGGGGGGGCTTTTTCGGGCGTACAATGAGCAGTTCTTC.

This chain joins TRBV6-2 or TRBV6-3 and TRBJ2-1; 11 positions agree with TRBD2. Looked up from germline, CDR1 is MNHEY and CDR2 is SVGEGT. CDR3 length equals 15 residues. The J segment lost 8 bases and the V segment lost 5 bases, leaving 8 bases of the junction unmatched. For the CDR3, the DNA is TGTGCCAGCAGTCCACTAGCGGGAGAAATTTATGAGCAGTTCTTC. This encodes CASSPLAGEIYEQFF.

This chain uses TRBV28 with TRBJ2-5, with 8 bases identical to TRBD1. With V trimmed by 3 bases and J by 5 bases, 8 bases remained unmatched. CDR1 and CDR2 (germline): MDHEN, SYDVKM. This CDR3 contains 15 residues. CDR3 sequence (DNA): TGTGCCAGCAGTTTTCTTGGACAGGGTGTGGAGACCCAGTACTTC. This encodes CASSFLGQGVETQYF.

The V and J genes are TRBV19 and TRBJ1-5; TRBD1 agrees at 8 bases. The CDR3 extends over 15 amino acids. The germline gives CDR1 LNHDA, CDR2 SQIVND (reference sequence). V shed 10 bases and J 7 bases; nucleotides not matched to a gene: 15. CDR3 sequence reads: CATRDRPSGGQPQHF. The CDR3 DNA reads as TGTGCCACGCGGGACAGGCCTTCAGGGGGGCAGCCCCAGCATTTT.

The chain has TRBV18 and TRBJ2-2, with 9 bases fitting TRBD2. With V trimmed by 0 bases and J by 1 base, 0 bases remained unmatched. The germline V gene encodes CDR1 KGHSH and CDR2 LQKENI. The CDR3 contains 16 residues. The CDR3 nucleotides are TGTGCCAGCTCACCACCGACTAGCGGGAACACCGGGGAGCTGTTTTTT. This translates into CASSPPTSGNTGELFF.

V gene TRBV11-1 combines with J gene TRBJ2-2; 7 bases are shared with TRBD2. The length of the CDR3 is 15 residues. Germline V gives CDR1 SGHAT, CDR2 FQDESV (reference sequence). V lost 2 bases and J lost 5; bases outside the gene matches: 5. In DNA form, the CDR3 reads TGTGCCAGCAGCTTACTACTGGGGGGGACCGGGGAGCTGTTTTTT. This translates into CASSLLLGGTGELFF. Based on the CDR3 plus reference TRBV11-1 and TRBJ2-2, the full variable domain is EAEVAQSPRYKITEKSQAVAFWCDPISGHATLYWYRQILGQGPELLVQFQDESVVDDSQLPKDRFSAERLKGVDSTLKIQPAELGDSAMYLCASSLLLGGTGELFFGEGSRLTVL.

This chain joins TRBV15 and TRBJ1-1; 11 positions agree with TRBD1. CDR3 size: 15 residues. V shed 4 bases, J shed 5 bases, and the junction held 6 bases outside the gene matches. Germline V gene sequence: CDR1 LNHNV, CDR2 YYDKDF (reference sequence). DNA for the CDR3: TGTGCCACCAGCACCACCGGGACAGGGGGAACTGAAGCTTTCTTT. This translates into CATSTTGTGGTEAFF.

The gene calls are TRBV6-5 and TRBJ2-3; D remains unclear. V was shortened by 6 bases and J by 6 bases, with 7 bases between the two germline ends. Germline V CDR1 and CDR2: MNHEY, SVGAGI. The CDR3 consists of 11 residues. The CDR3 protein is CASSFLDTQYF. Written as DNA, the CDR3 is TGTGCCAGCAGCTTCCTTGATACGCAGTATTTT.

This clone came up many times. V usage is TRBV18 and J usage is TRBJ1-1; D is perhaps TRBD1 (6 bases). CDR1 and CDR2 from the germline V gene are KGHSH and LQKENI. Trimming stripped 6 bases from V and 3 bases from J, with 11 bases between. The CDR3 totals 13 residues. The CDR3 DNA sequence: TGTGCCAGCTCCGAAGAGGGGGACACTGAAGCTTTCTTT. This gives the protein CASSEEGDTEAFF.

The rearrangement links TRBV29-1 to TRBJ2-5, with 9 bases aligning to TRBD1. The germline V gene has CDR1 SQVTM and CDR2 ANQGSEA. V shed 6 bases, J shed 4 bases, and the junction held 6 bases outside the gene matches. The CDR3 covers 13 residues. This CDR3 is CSVTGGGGETQYF. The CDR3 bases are TGCAGCGTGACAGGGGGGGGAGGAGAGACCCAGTACTTC.

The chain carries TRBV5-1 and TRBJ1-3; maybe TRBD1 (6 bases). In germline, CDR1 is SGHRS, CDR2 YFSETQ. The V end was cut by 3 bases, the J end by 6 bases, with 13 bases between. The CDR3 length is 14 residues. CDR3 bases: TGCGCCAGCAGCTCAGAAGGACAGACAAACACCATATATTTT. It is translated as CASSSEGQTNTIYF.

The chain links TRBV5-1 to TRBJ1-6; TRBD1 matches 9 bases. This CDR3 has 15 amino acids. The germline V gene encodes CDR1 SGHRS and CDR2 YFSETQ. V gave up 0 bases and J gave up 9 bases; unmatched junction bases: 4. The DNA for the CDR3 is TGCGCCAGCAGCTTGGCGGGACAGGGTGCTTCACCCCTCCACTTT. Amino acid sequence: CASSLAGQGASPLHF.

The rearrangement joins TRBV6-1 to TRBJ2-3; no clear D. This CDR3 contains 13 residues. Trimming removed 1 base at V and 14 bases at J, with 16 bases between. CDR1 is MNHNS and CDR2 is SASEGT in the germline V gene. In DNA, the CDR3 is TGTGCCAGCAGTGAAGGGCCCCGCTCTGGGCGGTATTTT. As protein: CASSEGPRSGRYF.

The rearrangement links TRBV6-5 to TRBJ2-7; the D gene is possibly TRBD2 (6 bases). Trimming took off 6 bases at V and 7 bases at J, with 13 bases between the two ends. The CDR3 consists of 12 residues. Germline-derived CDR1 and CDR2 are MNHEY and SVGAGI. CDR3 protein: CASSETRGEQYV. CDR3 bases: TGTGCCAGCAGCGAGACTAGGGGTGAGCAGTACGTC.

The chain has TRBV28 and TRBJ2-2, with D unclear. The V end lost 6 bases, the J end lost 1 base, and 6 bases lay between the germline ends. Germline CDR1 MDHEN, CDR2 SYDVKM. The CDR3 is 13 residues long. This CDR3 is CASRDLNTGELFF. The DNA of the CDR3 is TGTGCCAGCAGAGACTTGAACACCGGGGAGCTGTTTTTT.

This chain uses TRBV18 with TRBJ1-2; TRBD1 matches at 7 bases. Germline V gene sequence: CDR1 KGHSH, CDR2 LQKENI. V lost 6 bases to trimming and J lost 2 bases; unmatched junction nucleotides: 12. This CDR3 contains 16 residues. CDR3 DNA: TGTGCCAGCTCCCCAGACCCACAGGGGAGGAACTATGGCTACACCTTC. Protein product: CASSPDPQGRNYGYTF.